This T cell receptor (beta chain) was found in a study of control samples from healthy donors and cancer patients. Assay: immunoSEQ multiplex PCR; the TCRdb copy retains only in-frame clones and omits some. The sample lists around 85,000 clones, 85% to 90% seen once, with around 7.6% in the top ten. Sequenced: blood. This receptor was taken from a woman aged 60 to 75 in good health.

The CDR3 sequence is CASSRVFQETQYF. The DNA for the CDR3 is TGCGCCAGCAGTCGCGTATTCCAAGAGACCCAGTACTTC. The chain has TRBV5-1 and TRBJ2-5; D is undetermined. Germline CDR1 SGHRS, CDR2 YFSETQ. The length of the CDR3 is 13 residues. The germline V and J ends were trimmed by 5 bases and 1 base, with 9 bases remaining between them.